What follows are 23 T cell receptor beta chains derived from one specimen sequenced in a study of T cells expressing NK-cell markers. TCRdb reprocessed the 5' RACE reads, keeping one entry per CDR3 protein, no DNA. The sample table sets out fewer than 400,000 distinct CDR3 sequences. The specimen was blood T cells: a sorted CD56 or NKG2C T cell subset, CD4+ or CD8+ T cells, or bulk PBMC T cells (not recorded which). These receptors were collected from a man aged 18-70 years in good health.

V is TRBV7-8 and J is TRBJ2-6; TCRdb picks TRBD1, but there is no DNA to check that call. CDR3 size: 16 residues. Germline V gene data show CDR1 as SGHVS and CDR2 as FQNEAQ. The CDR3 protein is CASSSRGVSGANVLTF.

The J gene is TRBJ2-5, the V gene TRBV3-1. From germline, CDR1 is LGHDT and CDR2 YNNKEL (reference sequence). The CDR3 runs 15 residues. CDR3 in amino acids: CASSGELSAQETQYF.

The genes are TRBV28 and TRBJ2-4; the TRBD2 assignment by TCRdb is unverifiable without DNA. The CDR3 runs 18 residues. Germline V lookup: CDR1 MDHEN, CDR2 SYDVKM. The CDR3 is CASSPLVSGGLAKNIQYF.

CDR3 region: CSVGETGMGGYTF. This sequence joins TRBV29-1 and TRBJ1-2; the TCRdb call, TRBD1, lacks DNA for checking. CDR1 is SQVTM and CDR2 is ANQGSEA in the germline V gene. The CDR3 is 13 residues long.

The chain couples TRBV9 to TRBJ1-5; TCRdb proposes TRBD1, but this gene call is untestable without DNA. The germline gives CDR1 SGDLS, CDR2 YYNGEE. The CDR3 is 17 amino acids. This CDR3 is CASSVGPGGQGGQPQHF.

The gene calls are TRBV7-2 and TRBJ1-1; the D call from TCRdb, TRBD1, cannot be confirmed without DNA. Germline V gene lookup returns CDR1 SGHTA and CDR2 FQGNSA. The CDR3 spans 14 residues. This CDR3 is CASSIRQGGGEAFF.

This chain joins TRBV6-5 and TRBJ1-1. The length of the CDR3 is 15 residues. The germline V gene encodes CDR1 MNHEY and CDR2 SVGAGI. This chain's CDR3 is CASSYSGRSYSEAFF.

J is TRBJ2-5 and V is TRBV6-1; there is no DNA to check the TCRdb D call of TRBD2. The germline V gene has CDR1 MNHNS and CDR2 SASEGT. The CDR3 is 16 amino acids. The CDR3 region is CATVERRSGYQETQYF.

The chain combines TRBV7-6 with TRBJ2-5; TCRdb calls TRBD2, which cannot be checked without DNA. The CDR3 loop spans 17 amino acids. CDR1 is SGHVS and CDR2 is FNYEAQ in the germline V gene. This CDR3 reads CASSSNPLAGTQETQYF.

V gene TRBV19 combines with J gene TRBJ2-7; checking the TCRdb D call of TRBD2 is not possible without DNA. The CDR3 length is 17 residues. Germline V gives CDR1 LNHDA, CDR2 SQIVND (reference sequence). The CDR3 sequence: CASSVALGLGGSYEQYF.

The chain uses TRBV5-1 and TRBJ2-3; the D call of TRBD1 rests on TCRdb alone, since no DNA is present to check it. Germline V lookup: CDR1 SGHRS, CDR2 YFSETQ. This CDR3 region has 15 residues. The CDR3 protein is CASSRDRLQADTQYF.

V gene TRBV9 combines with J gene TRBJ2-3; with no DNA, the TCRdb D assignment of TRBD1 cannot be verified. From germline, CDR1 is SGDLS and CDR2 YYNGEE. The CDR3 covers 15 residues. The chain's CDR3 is CASSVDPGAADTQYF.

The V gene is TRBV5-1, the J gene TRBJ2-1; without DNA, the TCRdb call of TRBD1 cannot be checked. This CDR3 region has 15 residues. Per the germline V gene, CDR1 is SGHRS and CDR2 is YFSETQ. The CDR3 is CASSLAVGGPGEQFF.

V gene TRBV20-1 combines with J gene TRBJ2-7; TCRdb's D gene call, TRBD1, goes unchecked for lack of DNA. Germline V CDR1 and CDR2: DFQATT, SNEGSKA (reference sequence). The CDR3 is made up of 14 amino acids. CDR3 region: CSGDRYSKTYEQYF.

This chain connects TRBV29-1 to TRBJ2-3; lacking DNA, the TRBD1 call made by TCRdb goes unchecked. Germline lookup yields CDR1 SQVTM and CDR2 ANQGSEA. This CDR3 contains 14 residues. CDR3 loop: CSVEDRGNTDTQYF.

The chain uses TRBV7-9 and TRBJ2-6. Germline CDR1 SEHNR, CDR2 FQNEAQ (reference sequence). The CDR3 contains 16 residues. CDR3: CASSLAPGLGANVLTF.

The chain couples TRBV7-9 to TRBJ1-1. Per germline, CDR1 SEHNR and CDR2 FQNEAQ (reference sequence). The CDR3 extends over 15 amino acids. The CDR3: CASSLRPGGDTEAFF.

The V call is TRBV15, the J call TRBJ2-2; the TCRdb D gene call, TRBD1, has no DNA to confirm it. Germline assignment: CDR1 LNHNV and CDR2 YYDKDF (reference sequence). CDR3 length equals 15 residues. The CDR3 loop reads CATSRDAGGTGELFF.

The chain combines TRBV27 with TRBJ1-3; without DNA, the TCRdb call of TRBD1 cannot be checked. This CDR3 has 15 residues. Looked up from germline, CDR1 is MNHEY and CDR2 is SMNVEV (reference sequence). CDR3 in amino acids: CASRSAGRIGNTIYF.

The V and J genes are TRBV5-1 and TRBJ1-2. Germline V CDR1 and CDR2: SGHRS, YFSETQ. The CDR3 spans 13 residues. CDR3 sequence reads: CASSLVAGYGYTF.

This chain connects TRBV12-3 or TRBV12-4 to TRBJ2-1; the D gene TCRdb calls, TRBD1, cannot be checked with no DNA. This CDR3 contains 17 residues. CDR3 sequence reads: CASSAGQGQGAYNEQFF.

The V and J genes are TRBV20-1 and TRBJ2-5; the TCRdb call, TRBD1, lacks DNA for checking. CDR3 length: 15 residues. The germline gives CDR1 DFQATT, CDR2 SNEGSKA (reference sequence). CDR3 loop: CSARDRFRGRETQYF.

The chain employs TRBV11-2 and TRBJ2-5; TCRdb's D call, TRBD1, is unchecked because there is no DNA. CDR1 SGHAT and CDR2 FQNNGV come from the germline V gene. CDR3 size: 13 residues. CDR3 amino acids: CASSPLRGETQYF.